The source of this TCR beta chain is a study of shared clonotypes between healthy human individuals. This CDR3 has 14 residues. Germline CDR1 and CDR2: MDHEN and SYDVKM. Deletions cut 5 bases from V and 5 bases from J, with 12 bases between. Details on this clone: Its specificity is not known.

Study results and caveats: Among donors, clonotype sharing was expected to be affected by sequencing depth. Larger estimated richness was generally recorded for naive subsets relative to memory subsets.

Deep level was the assay's run setting. Here immunoSEQ multiplex PCR was the method, and the copy in TCRdb shows in-frame clones only, minus some. The sample lists some 2,000,000 clones, approximately 96% occurring once. The sequenced sample was naive CD4+ T cells sorted from blood. Subset specified: CD45RA+ positively selected. The rearrangement joins TRBV28 to TRBJ1-4; D may be TRBD1 (6 bases). The clonotype originates from a man in his late teens or twenties in good health. CDR3 sequence: CASSMGAQNEKLFF. The CDR3 region has the DNA TGTGCCAGCAGTATGGGGGCTCAAAATGAAAAACTGTTTTTT.